Below are 24 T cell receptor beta chains sequenced from a single sample in a study of T cell responses to AZD1222 COVID-19 vaccine. Measured with immunoSEQ multiplex PCR; TCRdb has only the in-frame clones, and not every one. The data contain more than 120,000 clones, roughly 86% of them singletons. Sequenced material: peripheral blood, taken 28 days after the second dose of the MenACWY control vaccine. The receptor source for this set is an adult who received the MenACWY meningococcal vaccine as a control.

The V gene is TRBV7-9, the J gene TRBJ1-1; D not certain. The CDR3 is 12 residues long. Trimming cost V 5 bases and J 7 bases, with 11 bases left between them. Germline V gene lookup returns CDR1 SEHNR and CDR2 FQNEAQ (reference sequence). The CDR3 DNA follows: TGTGCCAGCAGCCTCCTTTTCTTTGAAGCTTTCTTT. Translating gives CASSLLFFEAFF.

The DNA of the CDR3 is TGTGCCAGCACCCACAGGTCCCCCTACACAGATACGCAGTATTTT. This gives the protein CASTHRSPYTDTQYF. The chain is built from TRBV6-5 and TRBJ2-3; D is perhaps TRBD1 (5 bases). The germline CDR1 and CDR2 sequences are MNHEY and SVGAGI. This CDR3 is 15 amino acids long. V was pared by 7 bases and J by 2 bases, with 16 bases between.

The chain carries TRBV11-3 and TRBJ2-3; TRBD1 is a possible D gene (6 bases). The CDR3 runs 17 residues. Germline V lookup: CDR1 SGHNT, CDR2 YENEEA. V was clipped by 1 base and J by 1 base, with 15 bases between them. This CDR3 is CASSLGRMGHGTDTQYF. The CDR3 DNA is TGTGCCAGCAGCTTAGGCCGTATGGGACACGGCACAGATACGCAGTATTTT.

This chain connects TRBV2 to TRBJ2-4, with a possible D match to TRBD1 (6 bases). V was cut by 8 bases and J by 7 bases, with 12 bases left in between. Germline assignment: CDR1 SNHLY and CDR2 FYNNEI. The CDR3 has 12 amino acids. The CDR3 coding sequence is TGTGCCAGCTGCTGGACAGCCAACATTCAGTACTTC. This codes for CASCWTANIQYF.

The chain links TRBV7-2 to TRBJ1-6, with D hard to call. CDR1 and CDR2 (germline): SGHTA, FQGNSA. There are 18 residues in the CDR3. V lost 3 bases and J 0 bases, leaving 15 bases between the germline ends. This chain's CDR3 is CASSLDYLGSSYNSPLHF. In nucleotides, the CDR3 is TGTGCCAGCAGCTTGGACTACCTAGGTAGCTCCTATAATTCACCCCTCCACTTT.

The rearrangement links TRBV7-3 to TRBJ2-5; D is unclear. The V gene's germline CDR1 is SGHTA and CDR2 FQGTGA. Trimming pared 5 bases from V and 7 bases from J, leaving 17 bases between. The CDR3 spans 14 residues. CDR3 residues: CASSAQGLPSTQYF. CDR3 coding DNA: TGTGCCAGCAGCGCCCAAGGCCTACCGTCGACCCAGTACTTC.

This chain uses TRBV6-1 with TRBJ2-5, with 10 bases aligning to TRBD2. The germline gives CDR1 MNHNS, CDR2 SASEGT. The CDR3 is made up of 16 amino acids. V shed 3 bases, J shed 7 bases, and the junction held 11 bases outside the gene matches. CDR3 protein: CASSDRAGGPLGTQYF. The CDR3 DNA reads as TGTGCCAGCAGTGATAGAGCGGGAGGGCCTTTAGGGACCCAGTACTTC.

The V and J genes are TRBV18 and TRBJ1-5, with TRBD1 identical over 8 bases. This CDR3 spans 14 amino acids. V lost 5 bases to trimming and J lost 7 bases; unmatched junction nucleotides: 7. Per the germline V gene, CDR1 is KGHSH and CDR2 is LQKENI. CDR3 DNA: TGTGCCAGCTCATTTCAGGGGGCGGGGCAGCCCCAGCATTTT. It specifies CASSFQGAGQPQHF.

The chain links TRBV6-6 to TRBJ1-1; D unresolved. The length of the CDR3 is 16 residues. Germline CDR1 MNHNY, CDR2 SVGAGI (reference sequence). Trimming left V 4 bases short and J 4 bases short, with 19 bases between. In DNA form, the CDR3 reads TGTGCCAGCAGTTTGAGGATCGGGAAACCTGGCACTGAAGCTTTCTTT. Residues: CASSLRIGKPGTEAFF.

This chain connects TRBV7-3 to TRBJ1-1; no firm D call. Germline CDR1 and CDR2: SGHTA and FQGTGA. Between the trimmed V and J ends, which lost 1 base and 4 bases, there was a span of 10 bases. The CDR3 is made up of 14 amino acids. CDR3 in amino acids: CASSLSIRSTEAFF. The DNA for the CDR3 is TGTGCCAGCAGCTTAAGTATCCGGAGCACTGAAGCTTTCTTT.

This clone appeared a single time. The chain employs TRBV27 and TRBJ1-6, with TRBD1 matching 7 bases. The CDR3 extends over 15 amino acids. Germline lookup yields CDR1 MNHEY and CDR2 SMNVEV (reference sequence). V trimming: 6 bases; J trimming: 6 bases; junction bases outside the gene matches: 8. In nucleotides, the CDR3 is TGTGCCAGCAGGATATCCGGGACAGCTAATTCACCCCTCCACTTT. Protein sequence: CASRISGTANSPLHF.

This clone was seen more than once but under ten times. V gene TRBV3-1 (or the pseudogene TRBV3-2) combines with J gene TRBJ2-7; perhaps TRBD1 as D (6 bases). This CDR3 is 14 amino acids long. Trimming left V 7 bases short and J 9 bases short, with 22 bases between. Germline-derived CDR1 and CDR2 are LGHDT and YNNKEL (reference sequence). CDR3 DNA sequence: TGTGCCAGCAACGCTTGGGCAGGGGTAGGTTGGCAGTACTTC. It codes for CASNAWAGVGWQYF.

The chain combines TRBV4-2 with TRBJ2-5; no reliable D call. In germline, CDR1 is LGHNA, CDR2 YNFKEQ. V lost 0 bases to trimming and J lost 3 bases, with 8 bases between them. The CDR3 has 14 residues. Written as DNA, the CDR3 is TGTGCCAGCAGCCAAGATTTGCTGGAAGAGACCCAGTACTTC. Protein product: CASSQDLLEETQYF.

V and J are TRBV19 and TRBJ1-2, with D perhaps matching TRBD1 (5 bases). Germline CDR1 and CDR2: LNHDA and SQIVND (reference sequence). CDR3 length equals 16 residues. The V gene lost 7 bases and the J gene lost 4 bases, with 22 bases spanning the gap. The CDR3 coding sequence is TGTGCCAGTAAGGACCTTCGTCGGGACCGGGGCTATGGCTACACCTTC. It translates to CASKDLRRDRGYGYTF.

This chain connects TRBV5-4 to TRBJ1-6; 9 bases align to TRBD1. V shed 4 bases and J 8 bases; nucleotides not matched to a gene: 4. Germline V gene sequence: CDR1 SGHNT, CDR2 YYREEE (reference sequence). The CDR3 contains 14 residues. Here the CDR3 reads CASSGDRVYSPLHF. CDR3 in DNA: TGTGCCAGCAGCGGGGACAGGGTCTATTCACCCCTCCACTTT.

The chain is built from TRBV6-5 and TRBJ1-2; D might be TRBD1 (5 bases). Trimming pared 7 bases from V and 8 bases from J, leaving 17 bases between. This CDR3 is built from 13 residues. Germline V gene sequence: CDR1 MNHEY, CDR2 SVGAGI. The CDR3 here is CASILDSRGGYTF. As DNA, the CDR3 is TGTGCCAGCATCCTTGACAGTCGAGGGGGCTACACCTTC.

The V and J genes are TRBV11-2 and TRBJ2-5; unclear D gene. Germline CDR1 reads SGHAT; CDR2 reads FQNNGV. This CDR3 spans 15 amino acids. V lost 3 bases, J lost 2 bases, and 13 bases lay in between. The CDR3 DNA reads TGTGCCAGCAGCTTTGCGCGGAAATCTCAAGAGACCCAGTACTTC. As protein: CASSFARKSQETQYF.

Remarks on this clone: Other DNA sequences in this sample translate to the same CDR3. The chain is built from TRBV6-5 and TRBJ1-2; TRBD1 is a possible D gene (6 bases). The CDR3 has 13 amino acids. CDR1 is MNHEY, CDR2 SVGAGI, per germline. V was cut by 2 bases and J by 2 bases, with 6 bases left in between. The DNA for the CDR3 is TGTGCCAGCAGTTACGACAGGAACTATGGCTACACCTTC. Translation gives CASSYDRNYGYTF.

The chain combines TRBV29-1 with TRBJ1-4; 7 bases fit TRBD1. Germline V gene lookup returns CDR1 SQVTM and CDR2 ANQGSEA. Trimming cost V 6 bases and J 3 bases; bases outside gene matches: 7. The CDR3 runs 14 residues. Here the CDR3 reads CSVITGVPNEKLFF. The CDR3 coding sequence is TGCAGCGTCATAACAGGGGTCCCTAATGAAAAACTGTTTTTT.

The chain uses TRBV28 and TRBJ1-5; the D is unclear. The germline V gene encodes CDR1 MDHEN and CDR2 SYDVKM. This CDR3 contains 13 residues. V was shortened by 4 bases and J by 7 bases, with 11 bases between the two germline ends. The CDR3, as DNA: TGTGCCAGCAGTTCTCCCGCCGGACAGCCCCAGCATTTT. Amino acids: CASSSPAGQPQHF.

This rearrangement joins TRBV2 to TRBJ2-1, with D possibly matching TRBD2 (5 bases). V lost 6 bases, J lost 7 bases, and 13 bases lay in between. The CDR3 contains 13 residues. CDR1 SNHLY and CDR2 FYNNEI come from the germline V gene. DNA for the CDR3: TGTGCCAGCAGCCGAAGTCGGGGAAATGAGCAGTTCTTC. Its translation: CASSRSRGNEQFF.

The J gene is TRBJ2-7, the V gene TRBV27; 9 bases map to TRBD1. This CDR3 contains 15 residues. V lost 3 bases to trimming and J lost 3 bases; unmatched junction nucleotides: 6. Germline V gene lookup returns CDR1 MNHEY and CDR2 SMNVEV (reference sequence). Here the CDR3 DNA reads TGTGCCAGCAGTTTCCGGACAGGGGAGTACTACGAGCAGTACTTC. It specifies CASSFRTGEYYEQYF.

V usage is TRBV24-1 and J usage is TRBJ2-5; 7 nucleotides match TRBD2. The CDR3 loop spans 15 amino acids. Germline V gene sequence: CDR1 KGHDR, CDR2 SFDVKD. With V trimmed by 5 bases and J by 5 bases, 10 bases remained unmatched. Here the CDR3 reads CATSVGGEGSETQYF. The CDR3 DNA reads as TGTGCCACCAGTGTTGGGGGGGAGGGTTCGGAGACCCAGTACTTC.

The gene calls are TRBV4-1 and TRBJ2-7; D gene unclear. V lost 2 bases and J 2 bases, leaving 7 bases between the germline ends. This CDR3 has 13 residues. The germline V gene encodes CDR1 MGHRA and CDR2 YSYEKL. The CDR3 DNA sequence: TGCGCCAGCAGCCAACAGCTTGCCTACGAGCAGTACTTC. Its translation is CASSQQLAYEQYF.